Listed here is a single T cell receptor beta chain. Its antigen specificity is not known. No per-base quality is available; no much larger clone lies one base away. This entry comes from a study of shared T cell receptors in the human thymus (dated by TCRdb to the early 2020s). Looking at the study overall: The study examined how the human thymus generates shared, self-reactive T-cell receptor alpha chains.

The V and J ends are trimmed by 4 bases and 6 bases, leaving 22 bases between them. The CDR3 starts with the cysteine, ends with the phenylalanine, and has 16 residues. Just the 48-base CDR3 DNA is kept, in frame starting at base 1. CDR1 and CDR2 were assigned from the germline V gene as SQVTM and ANQGSEA. To prepare the library, the immunoSEQ multiplex PCR assay was applied. TCRdb provides this immuneACCESS table in a form limited to in-frame rearrangements. Some clones are lacking; in checked studies, under half of them reflect an unresolved V gene, and why the rest are absent is not known. The sample table shows approximately 760,000 clones, and 75% to 90% are seen once. Together, the top ten hold approximately 0.01% of the sample. Separately, the same data were catalogued under a study of human thymus T cells. The second study's paper adds: Donors were immunologically healthy infants undergoing open corrective cardiac surgery for congenital heart defects in Finland. Thymus tissue was collected as surgical resects that were removed during corrective cardiac surgery. Both the thymic and the peripheral blood repertoires appeared to show biased V and J gene segment usage. The related research reported highly overlapping thymic TCR repertoires among unrelated individuals. TCR alpha and beta repertoires from roughly eight infant thymus samples and a few related peripheral blood samples were characterized in the study. Donor ages ranged from about 6 to 250 days, and the cohort comprised five or six male and a couple of female infants. Thymocytes were mechanically released from the tissue and were stored as pellets of roughly 10-32 million cells at -70 degrees C. A QIAsymphony instrument was used to extract genomic DNA from the frozen cell pellets. Using the immunoSEQ multiplex PCR assay, the TCRB and TCRAD loci were amplified from a standardized quantity of quality-controlled genomic DNA. The amplicons covered the V(D)J region and were long enough to include the CDR3 and to identify the V and J genes. The amplicons were sequenced on an Illumina platform via the commercial immunoSEQ service. Primer bias and sequencing errors were corrected as previously described, and TCRAD and TCRB were defined on the basis of the IMGT database. immunoSEQ Analyzer 3.0 and VDJTools were used for repertoire analysis, which covered basic statistics, V/J segment usage, diversity estimates, rarefaction and pairwise overlap. Diversity was estimated using the Chao1, ChaoE, Efron-Thisted, Shannon and inverse Simpson indices, and was also estimated on datasets down-sampled to the size of the smallest sample. For repertoire overlap, CDR3 nucleotide sequence, V gene and J gene had to match strictly, and clustering was done by Jaccard-based multidimensional scaling. On average, thymus samples gave hundreds of thousands of unique TCRB clonotypes, whereas blood samples gave roughly 80,000.

The specimen was thymocytes. The receptor was isolated from a girl under two years old with a congenital heart defect. Donor details come from another sample of the same person, matched by shared clones. This chain joins TRBV29-1 to TRBJ1-5; no D segment can be confidently identified. The CDR3 protein: CSVVSPSSDSGQPQHF. The bases are TGCAGCGTTGTCTCCCCGTCATCCGATTCGGGTCAGCCCCAGCATTTT.